These 24 T cell receptor beta chains were all obtained from the same sample, sequenced in a study of blood T cell repertoires in COVID-19. The repertoire was sequenced with immunoSEQ multiplex PCR; TCRdb's copy has only in-frame clones and lacks some. The table lists approximately 220,000 clones, 65% to 90% of them singletons. Source material: PBMCs or T cells enriched from blood (not recorded which). The receptors derive from a woman younger than 45 who had been exposed to COVID-19.

V and J are TRBV4-1 and TRBJ1-1; 7 nucleotides align to TRBD1. Trimming took 0 bases from V and 4 from J; bases not matched to a gene: 8. Germline-derived CDR1 and CDR2 are MGHRA and YSYEKL. The CDR3 covers 16 residues. CDR3 region: CASSQDLGGRTTEAFF. The DNA of the CDR3 is TGCGCCAGCAGCCAAGATTTAGGGGGCAGGACCACTGAAGCTTTCTTT.

This clone was seen just once. This rearrangement joins TRBV30 to TRBJ1-4; possible D gene TRBD1, 6 bases. This CDR3 spans 16 amino acids. Germline V gene lookup returns CDR1 GTSNPN and CDR2 SVGIG (reference sequence). The V end lost 0 bases, the J end lost 5 bases, and 16 bases lay between the germline ends. The CDR3 region is CAWSVVRGSSNEKLFF. The CDR3 DNA is TGTGCCTGGAGTGTAGTCAGGGGCTCATCCAATGAAAAACTGTTTTTT.

The V gene is TRBV7-3, the J gene TRBJ1-3, with a weak D call TRBD1 (5 bases). The CDR3 is 13 residues long. Germline lookup yields CDR1 SGHTA and CDR2 FQGTGA. V was cut by 4 bases and J by 4 bases, with 8 bases left in between. This chain's CDR3 is CASSSNRGNTIYF. CDR3 coding DNA: TGTGCCAGCAGCTCAAACAGGGGAAACACCATATATTTT.

This chain uses TRBV5-1 with TRBJ1-2; D is ambiguous. Germline V lookup: CDR1 SGHRS, CDR2 YFSETQ. Trimming removed 0 bases from V and 0 bases from J, with 9 bases in between. The CDR3 consists of 15 residues. In DNA, the CDR3 is TGCGCCAGCAGCTTGGGCCAATTAGCTAACTATGGCTACACCTTC. Amino acids: CASSLGQLANYGYTF.

The table lists this clone with a count of one. The chain uses TRBV7-9 and TRBJ1-1; possible D gene TRBD1, 6 bases. The germline V gene encodes CDR1 SEHNR and CDR2 FQNEAQ (reference sequence). V lost 4 bases and J lost 3, with 15 bases in between. The length of the CDR3 is 15 residues. The CDR3 region is CASSSWQGRYTEAFF. The CDR3 DNA reads TGTGCCAGCAGCTCGTGGCAGGGGCGGTACACTGAAGCTTTCTTT.

This sequence joins TRBV13 and TRBJ2-1; TRBD2 might be the D (5 bases). Germline assignment: CDR1 PRHDT and CDR2 FYEKMQ (reference sequence). The CDR3 is 17 residues long. The V end was cut by 1 base, the J end by 1 base, with 14 bases between. The CDR3: CASSLERAAKSYNEQFF. CDR3 bases: TGTGCCAGCAGCTTAGAGAGGGCTGCCAAATCCTACAATGAGCAGTTCTTC.

V and J are TRBV9 and TRBJ1-4; D might be TRBD1 (5 bases). There are 15 residues in the CDR3. V lost 4 bases, J lost 9 bases, and 19 bases lay in between. The V gene's germline CDR1 is SGDLS and CDR2 YYNGEE. Here the CDR3 reads CASSSQVGGAKKLFF. The CDR3 DNA reads TGTGCCAGCAGCTCACAGGTCGGAGGGGCGAAAAAACTGTTTTTT.

This sequence joins TRBV23-1 and TRBJ2-1; 7 bases match TRBD1. TRBV23-1 is given ORF status, its function remaining uncertain. Trimming at V came to 4 bases and at J to 15 bases, leaving 9 bases not matched to a gene. CDR3 length: 12 residues. The CDR3 reads CASSPPRGQSFF. The CDR3 DNA is TGCGCCAGCAGTCCCCCCCGGGGACAGTCGTTCTTC.

This chain connects TRBV27 to TRBJ1-5; tentative D call: TRBD1 (6 bases). The CDR3 runs 15 residues. CDR1 and CDR2 from the germline V gene are MNHEY and SMNVEV (reference sequence). V was clipped by 2 bases and J by 3 bases, with 11 bases between them. The CDR3: CASSLMAGDNQPQHF. The CDR3 DNA reads as TGTGCCAGCAGTTTAATGGCAGGGGACAATCAGCCCCAGCATTTT.

For the CDR3, the DNA is TGTGCCAGCAGTTCGGGGAACTATGGCTACACCTTC. This encodes CASSSGNYGYTF. This chain joins TRBV12-3 or TRBV12-4 and TRBJ1-2, with D uncertain. V was clipped by 4 bases and J by 2 bases, with 5 bases between them. This CDR3 has 12 residues.

A few counts support this clone. V and J are TRBV7-9 and TRBJ1-2, with D maybe TRBD1 (5 bases). Germline CDR1 SEHNR, CDR2 FQNEAQ (reference sequence). CDR3 length equals 13 residues. V was pared by 4 bases and J by 4 bases, with 10 bases between. This CDR3 reads CASSWTPAYGYTF. CDR3 bases: TGTGCCAGCAGCTGGACACCCGCCTATGGCTACACCTTC. The full variable domain, its missing parts supplied by reference TRBV7-9 and TRBJ1-2, is DTGVSQNPRHKITKRGQNVTFRCDPISEHNRLYWYRQTLGQGPEFLTYFQNEAQLEKSRLLSDRFSAERPKGSFSTLEIQRTEQGDSAMYLCASSWTPAYGYTFGSGTRLTVV.

V gene TRBV27 combines with J gene TRBJ2-7; D perhaps matches TRBD2 (6 bases). V shed 0 bases and J shed 5 bases, with 8 bases lying between them. This CDR3 is built from 13 residues. Germline CDR1 is MNHEY and CDR2 is SMNVEV (reference sequence). In DNA, the CDR3 is TGTGCCAGCAGTTTATCTCGGGGGAACGAGCAGTACTTC. Protein sequence: CASSLSRGNEQYF.

This rearrangement joins TRBV19 to TRBJ2-3; no clear D gene. CDR1 is LNHDA and CDR2 is SQIVND in the germline V gene (reference sequence). V was pared by 2 bases and J by 1 base, with 4 bases between. This CDR3 comprises 13 residues. CDR3 DNA sequence: TGTGCCAGTAGTATAAGCGGCACAGATACGCAGTATTTT. It codes for CASSISGTDTQYF.

This clone was picked up one time. The V call is TRBV19, the J call TRBJ2-7; D is possibly TRBD2 (6 bases). Germline values: CDR1 LNHDA, CDR2 SQIVND (reference sequence). V lost 1 base to trimming and J lost 6 bases, with 16 bases between them. The length of the CDR3 is 15 residues. The CDR3 bases are TGTGCCAGTAGTATAGGGGGGACTTTCGGGGGCGAGCAGTACTTC. It specifies CASSIGGTFGGEQYF. The full variable domain, its missing parts supplied by reference TRBV19 and TRBJ2-7, is DGGITQSPKYLFRKEGQNVTLSCEQNLNHDAMYWYRQDPGQGLRLIYYSQIVNDFQKGDIAEGYSVSREKKESFPLTVTSAQKNPTAFYLCASSIGGTFGGEQYFGPGTRLTVT.

The rearrangement links TRBV19 to TRBJ1-2; 11 nucleotides agree with TRBD1. The CDR3 covers 15 residues. Germline V CDR1 and CDR2: LNHDA, SQIVND (reference sequence). V trimming: 7 bases; J trimming: 1 base; junction bases outside the gene matches: 5. DNA for the CDR3: TGTGCCAGTATCGGACAGGGGGCCGGTAACTATGGCTACACCTTC. This encodes CASIGQGAGNYGYTF.

This clone was recorded only once. The chain combines TRBV5-1 with TRBJ2-1, with TRBD2 matching 11 bases. The CDR3 runs to 16 residues. Germline assignment: CDR1 SGHRS and CDR2 YFSETQ. J gave up 7 bases and V 3 bases, and 9 bases lay outside the gene matches. In DNA form, the CDR3 reads TGCGCCAGCAGCTCCTTTAGCGGGGGGGCCGAGAATGAGCAGTTCTTC. This gives the protein CASSSFSGGAENEQFF.

The chain links TRBV5-5 to TRBJ2-7; 9 nucleotides align to TRBD1. Germline V CDR1 and CDR2: SGHKS, YYEKEE (reference sequence). The V gene end was trimmed by 5 bases and the J gene end by 6 bases; junction bases not matched to a gene: 9. This CDR3 comprises 14 residues. The CDR3 sequence: CASSPGTGWAEQYF. The CDR3 nucleotides are TGTGCCAGCAGTCCCGGGACAGGGTGGGCCGAGCAGTACTTC.

This chain links TRBV24-1 with TRBJ2-2, with D perhaps TRBD1 (6 bases). Germline V gives CDR1 KGHDR, CDR2 SFDVKD. V lost 3 bases, J lost 3 bases, and 10 bases lay in between. The CDR3 is 15 residues long. CDR3: CATSDTGLDTGELFF. The CDR3 DNA reads as TGTGCCACCAGTGATACAGGGTTGGACACCGGGGAGCTGTTTTTT.

CDR3 sequence reads: CASSQETGILNYGYTF. The DNA for the CDR3 is TGCGCCAGCAGCCAAGAAACAGGGATACTGAACTATGGCTACACCTTC. The V and J genes are TRBV4-1 and TRBJ1-2; D perhaps matches TRBD1 (6 bases). The CDR3 covers 16 residues. Deletions cut 0 bases from V and 2 bases from J, with 13 bases between. Germline V lookup: CDR1 MGHRA, CDR2 YSYEKL.

The chain carries TRBV9 and TRBJ1-6; D might be TRBD1 (5 bases). CDR3 size: 18 residues. Germline V lookup: CDR1 SGDLS, CDR2 YYNGEE. Trimming stripped 3 bases from V and 1 base from J, with 17 bases between. The CDR3 nucleotides are TGTGCCAGCAGCGCCGGACATAACCGGTGGTCCTATAATTCACCCCTCCACTTT. As protein: CASSAGHNRWSYNSPLHF.

This clone has just a few counts. The chain recombines TRBV19 with TRBJ2-3, with 7 bases identical to TRBD1. This CDR3 has 16 residues. Germline V gene sequence: CDR1 LNHDA, CDR2 SQIVND (reference sequence). J was trimmed by 2 bases and V by 5 bases; bases with no gene match: 10. CDR3 sequence (DNA): TGTGCCAGTAGTCTCCGGACAGGAGCCATCACAGATACGCAGTATTTT. Its translation: CASSLRTGAITDTQYF. The variable domain in full, completed from reference TRBV19 and TRBJ2-3, reads DGGITQSPKYLFRKEGQNVTLSCEQNLNHDAMYWYRQDPGQGLRLIYYSQIVNDFQKGDIAEGYSVSREKKESFPLTVTSAQKNPTAFYLCASSLRTGAITDTQYFGPGTRLTVL.

The rearrangement joins TRBV6-5 to TRBJ2-1; 7 positions agree with TRBD1. Looked up from germline, CDR1 is MNHEY and CDR2 is SVGAGI. This CDR3 is 14 amino acids long. The trim removed 7 bases at V and 0 bases at J, leaving 3 bases unmatched. The CDR3 sequence is CASKRDSSYNEQFF. The CDR3, as DNA: TGTGCCAGCAAACGGGACAGCTCCTACAATGAGCAGTTCTTC.

This rearrangement joins TRBV3-1 (or the pseudogene TRBV3-2) to TRBJ1-2; D is ambiguous. The CDR3 length is 15 residues. Germline CDR1 LGHDT, CDR2 YNNKEL (reference sequence). Deletions cut 3 bases from V and 7 bases from J, with 18 bases between. This CDR3 reads CASSHATVAPVGYTF. In DNA form, the CDR3 reads TGTGCCAGCAGCCATGCAACAGTGGCCCCGGTTGGCTACACCTTC.

This chain joins TRBV18 and TRBJ2-5, with TRBD1 matching 7 bases. The CDR3 contains 14 residues. After removal of 2 bases from V and 5 bases from J, the junction contained 5 bases not matched to a gene. Germline assignment: CDR1 KGHSH and CDR2 LQKENI. CDR3 bases: TGTGCCAGCTCACCATACGACAGGGACGAGACCCAGTACTTC. Amino acid sequence: CASSPYDRDETQYF.